The source of this T cell receptor beta chain is a study of ipilimumab plus nivolumab after autologous stem cell transplantation. Whole-study context: Patients received a median of about five ipilimumab and roughly eight nivolumab doses. General study findings and limits: TCR repertoire, Treg phenotype and gut microbiota reportedly support more study of this approach.

The CDR3 has 11 amino acids. Germline loops: CDR1 SQVTM, CDR2 ANQGSEA. V shed 7 bases and J shed 8 bases, with 11 bases lying between them. Turning to this clone: Its cognate antigen is unknown.

Ipilimumab, 1 mg/kg, started 14 to 28 days after autologous transplant. Only in-frame clones appear in the TCRdb table, and some are missing; sequencing was by immunoSEQ multiplex PCR. Among more than 15,000 clones listed, under 85% were seen once. Material: PBMCs, obtained in a trial of ipilimumab plus nivolumab as post-transplant consolidation. The V call is TRBV29-1, the J call TRBJ1-4, with D unresolved. This TCR was sampled from a male donor with diffuse large B-cell lymphoma. The CDR3 here is CSGGTQEKLFF. The CDR3, as DNA: TGCAGCGGCGGAACCCAGGAAAAACTGTTTTTT.